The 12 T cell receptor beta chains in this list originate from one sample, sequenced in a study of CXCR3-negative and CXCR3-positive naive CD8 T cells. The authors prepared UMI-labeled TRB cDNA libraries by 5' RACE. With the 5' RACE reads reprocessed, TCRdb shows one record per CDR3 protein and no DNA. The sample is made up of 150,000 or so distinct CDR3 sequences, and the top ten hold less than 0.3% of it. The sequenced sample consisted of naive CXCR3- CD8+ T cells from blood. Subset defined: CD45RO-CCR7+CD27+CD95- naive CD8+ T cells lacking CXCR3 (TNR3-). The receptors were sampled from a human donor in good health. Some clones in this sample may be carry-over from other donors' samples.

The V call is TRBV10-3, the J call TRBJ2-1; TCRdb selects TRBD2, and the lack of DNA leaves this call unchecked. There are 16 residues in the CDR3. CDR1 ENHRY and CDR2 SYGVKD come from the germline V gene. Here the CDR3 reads CAISESTRLAGHEQFF.

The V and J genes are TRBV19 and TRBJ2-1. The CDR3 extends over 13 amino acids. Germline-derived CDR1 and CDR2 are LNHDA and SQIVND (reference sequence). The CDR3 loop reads CASTSNSYNEQFF.

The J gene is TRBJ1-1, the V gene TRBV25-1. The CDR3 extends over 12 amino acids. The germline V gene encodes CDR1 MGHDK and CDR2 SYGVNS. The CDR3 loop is CASSEPNTEAFF.

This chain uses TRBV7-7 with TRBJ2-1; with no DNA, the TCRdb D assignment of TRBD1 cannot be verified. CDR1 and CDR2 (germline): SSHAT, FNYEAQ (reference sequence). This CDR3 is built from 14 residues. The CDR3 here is CASSPRTGDHEQFF.

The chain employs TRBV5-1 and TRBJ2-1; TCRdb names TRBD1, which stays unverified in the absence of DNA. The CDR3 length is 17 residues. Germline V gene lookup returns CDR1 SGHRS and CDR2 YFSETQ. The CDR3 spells CASSAAQQGSLYNEQFF. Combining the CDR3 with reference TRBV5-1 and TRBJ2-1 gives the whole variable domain KAGVTQTPRYLIKTRGQQVTLSCSPISGHRSVSWYQQTPGQGLQFLFEYFSETQRNKGNFPGRFSGRQFSNSRSEMNVSTLELGDSALYLCASSAAQQGSLYNEQFFGPGTRLTVL.

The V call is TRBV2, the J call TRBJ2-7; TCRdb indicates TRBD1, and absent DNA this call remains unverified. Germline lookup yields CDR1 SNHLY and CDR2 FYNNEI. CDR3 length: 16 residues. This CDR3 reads CASSTGTEHVTYEQYF.

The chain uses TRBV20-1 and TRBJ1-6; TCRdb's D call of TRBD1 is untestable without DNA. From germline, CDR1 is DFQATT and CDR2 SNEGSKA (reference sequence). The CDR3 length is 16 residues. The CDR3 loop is CSAEDRGSFRDSPLHF.

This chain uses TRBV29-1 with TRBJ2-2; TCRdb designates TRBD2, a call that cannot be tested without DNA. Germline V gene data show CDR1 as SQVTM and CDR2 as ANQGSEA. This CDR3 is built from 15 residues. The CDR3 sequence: CSVDASGSGTGELFF.

The CDR3 protein is CSARDRGQGYGYTF. V usage is TRBV20-1 and J usage is TRBJ1-2; TCRdb selects TRBD1, and the lack of DNA leaves this call unchecked. Germline loops: CDR1 DFQATT, CDR2 SNEGSKA (reference sequence). The CDR3 extends over 14 amino acids.

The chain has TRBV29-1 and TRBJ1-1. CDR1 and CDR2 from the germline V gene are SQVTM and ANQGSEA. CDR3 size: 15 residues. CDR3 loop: CSVDSYSTEDTEAFF.

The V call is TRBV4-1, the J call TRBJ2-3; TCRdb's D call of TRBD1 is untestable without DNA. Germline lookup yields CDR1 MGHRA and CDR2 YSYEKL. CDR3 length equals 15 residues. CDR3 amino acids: CASSRGGTVTDTQYF.

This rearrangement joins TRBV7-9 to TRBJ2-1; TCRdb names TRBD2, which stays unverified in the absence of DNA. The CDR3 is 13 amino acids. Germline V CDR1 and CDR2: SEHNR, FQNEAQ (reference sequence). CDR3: CASTSLAEYEQFF. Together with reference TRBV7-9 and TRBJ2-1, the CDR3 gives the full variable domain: DTGVSQNPRHKITKRGQNVTFRCDPISEHNRLYWYRQTLGQGPEFLTYFQNEAQLEKSRLLSDRFSAERPKGSFSTLEIQRTEQGDSAMYLCASTSLAEYEQFFGPGTRLTVL.